One and the same sample provided the 31 T cell receptor beta chains below, sequenced in a study of type 1 and type 2 diabetes patients. Genomic DNA was the PCR template. A primer set of 30 forward and 13 reverse primers amplified the CDR3. TCRdb fed the multiplex PCR reads into MiXCR, producing one record per CDR3 protein. The table shows about 270,000 distinct CDR3 sequences, with roughly 50% occurring only once. The source material was peripheral blood mononuclear cells (PBMCs). Receptors originate from a man between 18 and 35 years old with type 2 diabetes.

The genes are TRBV12-5 and TRBJ1-1; 8 bases line up with TRBD1. Germline V gene lookup returns CDR1 LGHNT and CDR2 FRNRAP. This CDR3 contains 15 residues. Losses at the gene ends were 5 bases for V and 8 bases for J; bases not matched to a gene: 13. In nucleotides, the CDR3 is TGTGCTAGTGGTCCTACTTCAGGGGGCATAGCCGAAGCTTTCTTT. Residues: CASGPTSGGIAEAFF.

The chain couples TRBV14 to TRBJ1-6; D is uncertain. Deletions cut 5 bases from V and 11 bases from J, with 16 bases between. Germline assignment: CDR1 SGHDN and CDR2 FVKESK. The CDR3 totals 14 residues. The CDR3 DNA reads TGTGCCAGCAGCGCGGAGCAAGGTATTCCACCCCTCCACTTT. It translates to CASSAEQGIPPLHF.

The chain uses TRBV20-1 and TRBJ1-5; the D is unclear. This CDR3 is 12 amino acids long. The V end was cut by 3 bases, the J end by 2 bases, with 5 bases between. CDR1 DFQATT and CDR2 SNEGSKA come from the germline V gene (reference sequence). CDR3 protein: CSASQGNQPQHF. The CDR3 nucleotides are TGCAGTGCTAGTCAGGGCAATCAGCCCCAGCATTTT.

The J gene is TRBJ2-7, the V gene TRBV5-1; no definite D call. The J call is uncertain, as TRBJ2-1 better fits the DNA end. This CDR3 contains 16 residues. The germline gives CDR1 SGHRS, CDR2 YFSETQ. The CDR3 bases are TGCGCCAGCAGCTTGGGAAATAGCTATTATTACGATGAGCAGTTCTTC. Amino acids: CASSLGNSYYYDEQFF.

There are a few counts of this clonotype. J is TRBJ2-1 and V is TRBV7-2; possibly TRBD1 for D (7 bases). The CDR3 totals 15 residues. The V end was cut by 5 bases, the J end by 7 bases, with 18 bases between. From germline, CDR1 is SGHTA and CDR2 FQGNSA. This chain's CDR3 is CASSARAGQPNEQFF. CDR3 coding DNA: TGTGCCAGCAGCGCCCGGGCGGGACAGCCTAATGAGCAGTTCTTC.

The J gene is TRBJ2-2, the V gene TRBV6-5, with a tentative D call TRBD1 (5 bases). Germline-derived CDR1 and CDR2 are MNHEY and SVGAGI. With 0 bases removed from V and 5 bases from J, the gap between germline ends came to 13 bases. The CDR3 loop spans 16 amino acids. The CDR3: CASSYSFRAATGELFF. In DNA, the CDR3 is TGTGCCAGCAGTTACTCGTTCAGGGCGGCGACCGGGGAGCTGTTTTTT.

This clonotype appeared a few times. The chain has TRBV7-3 and TRBJ2-7; TRBD2 matches at 12 bases. Germline lookup yields CDR1 SGHTA and CDR2 FQGTGA. The CDR3 runs 22 residues. The CDR3 reads CAEGQDTRQVASGRASSYEQYF. For the CDR3, the DNA is TGTGCAGAGGGACAGGACACCCGTCAGGTGGCTAGCGGGAGGGCATCATCCTACGAGCAGTACTTC.

This clonotype was seen a few times. V and J are TRBV5-1 and TRBJ2-7; 11 bases align to TRBD1. The junction had 6 bases not matched to a gene; V was cut back by 5 bases and J by 5 bases. This CDR3 is 14 amino acids long. Germline CDR1 and CDR2: SGHRS and YFSETQ. CDR3 region: CASRQGQGVDEQYF. In DNA, the CDR3 is TGCGCCAGCAGACAGGGACAGGGGGTCGACGAGCAGTACTTC.

The rearrangement uses TRBV5-1 and TRBJ1-2; 7 positions match TRBD1. The CDR3 totals 13 residues. Trimming took 4 bases from V and 8 from J; bases not matched to a gene: 8. Germline V CDR1 and CDR2: SGHRS, YFSETQ. CDR3 in DNA: TGCGCCAGCAGCCCAGACAGGGCCTCGGGCTACACCTTC. Protein: CASSPDRASGYTF.

The gene calls are TRBV6-1 and TRBJ2-1; no definite D call. V lost 5 bases and J lost 5, with 13 bases in between. The CDR3 consists of 14 residues. Germline V gene data show CDR1 as MNHNS and CDR2 as SASEGT. The DNA of the CDR3 is TGTGCCAGCAGTTACGACTTCTTGAACAATGAGCAGTTCTTC. Amino acids: CASSYDFLNNEQFF.

The chain joins TRBV7-2 to TRBJ1-4; perhaps TRBD1 as D (6 bases). Trimming stripped 5 bases from V and 4 bases from J, with 8 bases between. Germline V CDR1 and CDR2: SGHTA, FQGNSA. This CDR3 has 13 amino acids. The DNA of the CDR3 is TGTGCCAGCAGCCGGACAGTTAATGAAAAACTGTTTTTT. It encodes CASSRTVNEKLFF.

The rearrangement joins TRBV20-1 to TRBJ1-6; D is possibly TRBD1 (5 bases). V was clipped by 3 bases and J by 6 bases, with 18 bases between them. Germline CDR1 reads DFQATT; CDR2 reads SNEGSKA (reference sequence). This CDR3 is built from 16 residues. The CDR3 spells CSASIGVRLGNSPLHF. The CDR3 region has the DNA TGCAGTGCTAGTATAGGGGTTCGGTTAGGTAATTCACCCCTCCACTTT.

The chain has TRBV20-1 and TRBJ2-7; a possible D gene is TRBD1 (6 bases). V was pared by 2 bases and J by 5 bases, with 25 bases between. CDR1 is DFQATT and CDR2 is SNEGSKA in the germline V gene (reference sequence). This CDR3 is built from 17 residues. CDR3 in amino acids: CSARSFPSQGLPDEQYF. CDR3 sequence (DNA): TGCAGTGCTAGAAGTTTCCCCAGCCAGGGGCTTCCGGACGAGCAGTACTTC.

This clonotype was detected many times. V usage is TRBV15 and J usage is TRBJ2-1; no clear D gene. Looked up from germline, CDR1 is LNHNV and CDR2 is YYDKDF (reference sequence). Trimming removed 0 bases at V and 0 bases at J, with 6 bases between. This CDR3 contains 15 residues. CDR3 in DNA: TGTGCCACCAGCAGAGAGAGGAGCTCCTACAATGAGCAGTTCTTC. Protein sequence: CATSRERSSYNEQFF.

The V gene is TRBV20-1, the J gene TRBJ2-7; TRBD2 aligns across 10 bases. V lost 0 bases, J lost 3 bases, and 14 bases stayed unmatched. This CDR3 is 18 amino acids long. CDR1 and CDR2 (germline): DFQATT, SNEGSKA (reference sequence). This CDR3 is CSARDLVFLAGEVYEQYF. CDR3 nucleotides: TGCAGTGCTAGAGATCTCGTTTTCCTAGCGGGAGAAGTCTACGAGCAGTACTTC.

V gene TRBV6-2 or TRBV6-3 combines with J gene TRBJ1-5, with D hard to call. The CDR3 is 16 amino acids. In germline, CDR1 is MNHEY, CDR2 SVGEGT. Trimming removed 2 bases at V and 1 base at J, with 12 bases between. CDR3 DNA sequence: TGTGCCAGCAGTTACAGATCCCGATTAAGCAATCAGCCCCAGCATTTT. Translation: CASSYRSRLSNQPQHF.

V usage is TRBV20-1 and J usage is TRBJ2-5; TRBD1 matches 7 bases. CDR3 length: 13 amino acids. With V trimmed by 6 bases and J by 2 bases, 6 bases remained unmatched. Germline lookup yields CDR1 DFQATT and CDR2 SNEGSKA (reference sequence). DNA for the CDR3: TGCAGTGCGCCGAGGACAGGACAAGAGACCCAGTACTTC. It specifies CSAPRTGQETQYF.

This clonotype was seen a handful of times. The chain combines TRBV12-3 or TRBV12-4 with TRBJ1-1; possible D gene TRBD1, 5 bases. The CDR3 is 14 amino acids. V was clipped by 3 bases and J by 6 bases, with 14 bases between them. The CDR3 loop reads CASSLPGSGPEAFF. DNA for the CDR3: TGTGCCAGCAGTTTGCCAGGGTCAGGTCCTGAAGCTTTCTTT.

In this sample, this clonotype turned up a few times. The rearrangement joins TRBV7-8 to TRBJ2-3, with D possibly matching TRBD1 (5 bases). The CDR3 consists of 13 residues. V lost 2 bases, J lost 9 bases, and 12 bases lay in between. Germline V gives CDR1 SGHVS, CDR2 FQNEAQ. CDR3 bases: TGTGCCAGCAGCTTACTAGAACAGGAAACGCAGTATTTT. As protein: CASSLLEQETQYF.

This clonotype was seen ten or more times. The genes are TRBV2 and TRBJ2-7; D gene uncertain. Deletions cut 5 bases from V and 2 bases from J, with 4 bases between. From germline, CDR1 is SNHLY and CDR2 FYNNEI. This CDR3 has 11 amino acids. CDR3 DNA: TGTGCCAGCAGTCGAACCTACGAGCAGTACTTC. The encoded protein is CASSRTYEQYF.

On this clonotype itself: Germline is not matched at one junction end, which may reflect a read error. The chain employs TRBV7-3 and TRBJ2-1; 9 bases map to TRBD2. From germline, CDR1 is SGHTA and CDR2 FQGTGA. The CDR3 totals 17 residues. CDR3 in amino acids: CANSQGAGGISYNEQFF. Here the CDR3 DNA reads TGCGCCAACAGCCAAGGGGCGGGAGGGATCTCCTACAATGAGCAGTTCTTC.

V is TRBV7-2 and J is TRBJ1-5, with 7 positions matching TRBD1. The germline V gene has CDR1 SGHTA and CDR2 FQGNSA. V gave up 4 bases and J gave up 2 bases; unmatched junction bases: 5. The CDR3 has 15 residues. The CDR3 sequence: CASSSDRAGNQPQHF. CDR3 bases: TGTGCCAGCAGCTCTGACAGGGCTGGCAATCAGCCCCAGCATTTT. The whole variable domain, filled in from reference TRBV7-2 and TRBJ1-5, reads GAGVSQSPSNKVTEKGKDVELRCDPISGHTALYWYRQSLGQGLEFLIYFQGNSAPDKSGLPSDRFSAERTGGSVSTLTIQRTQQEDSAVYLCASSSDRAGNQPQHFGDGTRLSIL.

The rearrangement joins TRBV20-1 to TRBJ1-2, with D tentatively TRBD1 (5 bases). The CDR3 covers 14 residues. Germline V lookup: CDR1 DFQATT, CDR2 SNEGSKA (reference sequence). Trimming removed 0 bases at V and 6 bases at J, with 14 bases between. In nucleotides, the CDR3 is TGCAGTGCTAGAGAGGGGACTCTGTATCATGGCTACACCTTC. Its protein product is CSAREGTLYHGYTF.

The chain joins TRBV6-5 to TRBJ2-7; unclear D gene. Germline CDR1 MNHEY, CDR2 SVGAGI. With 5 bases removed from V and 2 bases from J, the gap between germline ends came to 22 bases. The CDR3 is 17 residues long. The CDR3 here is CASSRVGVGEITYEQYF. The CDR3, as DNA: TGTGCCAGCAGTCGGGTAGGAGTTGGGGAAATTACCTACGAGCAGTACTTC.

The CDR3 sequence is CASNLPGQGNTEAFF. CDR3 sequence (DNA): TGTGCCAGCAACTTACCGGGACAGGGGAACACTGAAGCTTTCTTT. J is TRBJ1-1 and V is TRBV6-5, with TRBD1 matching 9 bases. V shed 7 bases, J shed 1 base, and the junction held 7 bases outside the gene matches. CDR3 length: 15 amino acids. CDR1 MNHEY and CDR2 SVGAGI come from the germline V gene.

V is TRBV29-1 and J is TRBJ2-2, with D possibly being TRBD2 (5 bases). The CDR3 length is 13 residues. CDR1 is SQVTM and CDR2 is ANQGSEA in the germline V gene. V shed 4 bases and J shed 2 bases, with 8 bases lying between them. CDR3: CSVVSGNTGELFF. The DNA of the CDR3 is TGCAGCGTTGTCAGCGGTAACACCGGGGAGCTGTTTTTT.

This clonotype was counted between two and nine times. The gene calls are TRBV4-1 and TRBJ1-5; D possibly corresponds to TRBD1 (5 bases). Germline V lookup: CDR1 MGHRA, CDR2 YSYEKL. V lost 1 base and J 1 base, leaving 5 bases between the germline ends. This CDR3 has 14 residues. CDR3 protein: CASSQGQSNQPQHF. The CDR3 nucleotides read TGCGCCAGCAGCCAAGGACAGAGCAATCAGCCCCAGCATTTT.

This sequence joins TRBV12-5 and TRBJ2-2, with TRBD2 matching over 12 bases. CDR1 and CDR2 from the germline V gene are LGHNT and FRNRAP. The CDR3 loop spans 16 amino acids. The CDR3: CASRSPGLAGTGELFF. As DNA, the CDR3 is TGTGCCAGCAGGTCCCCCGGACTAGCGGGGACCGGGGAGCTGTTTTTT.

This clonotype was found a few times. This chain joins TRBV20-1 and TRBJ2-3; D is unclear. This CDR3 comprises 12 residues. Germline-derived CDR1 and CDR2 are DFQATT and SNEGSKA (reference sequence). Trimming removed 3 bases at V and 4 bases at J, with 8 bases between. The CDR3 coding sequence is TGCAGTGCTAGCCTGACCCCAGATACGCAGTATTTT. This encodes CSASLTPDTQYF.

The chain employs TRBV19 and TRBJ2-6; D is ambiguous. This CDR3 spans 14 amino acids. V was trimmed by 3 bases and J by 3 bases, leaving 6 bases between them. From germline, CDR1 is LNHDA and CDR2 SQIVND (reference sequence). The CDR3 sequence is CASSIGFGANVLTF. The CDR3 DNA sequence: TGTGCCAGTAGTATCGGGTTTGGGGCCAACGTCCTGACTTTC.

J is TRBJ1-4 and V is TRBV30; D perhaps matches TRBD1 (5 bases). V lost 0 bases to trimming and J lost 6 bases, with 8 bases between them. This CDR3 comprises 13 residues. The germline V gene has CDR1 GTSNPN and CDR2 SVGIG (reference sequence). In nucleotides, the CDR3 is TGTGCCTGGAGTGTACAGGAGCATGAAAAACTGTTTTTT. It yields the protein CAWSVQEHEKLFF.